This entry lists 9 T cell receptor beta chains sequenced from one sample in a study of PD-1 blockade in classical Hodgkin lymphoma. Brentuximab vedotin exposure varied among the patients, all of whom had relapsed after autologous stem cell transplantation. Data came from immunoSEQ multiplex PCR; TCRdb stores just in-frame clones and leaves some out. The profile shows more than 90,000 clones, 80% to 90% of them singletons. The starting material was peripheral blood mononuclear cells (PBMCs), obtained before the second cycle of nivolumab. The receptor source for this set is a human donor with classical Hodgkin lymphoma.

The chain links TRBV7-6 to TRBJ2-2; D is unclear. V shed 2 bases and J shed 7 bases, with 5 bases lying between them. The CDR3 totals 12 residues. Looked up from germline, CDR1 is SGHVS and CDR2 is FNYEAQ. The CDR3 DNA is TGTGCCAGCAGCTTATTCGGCGGGGAGCTGTTTTTT. Protein: CASSLFGGELFF.

The V call is TRBV19, the J call TRBJ1-2, with D perhaps TRBD1 (6 bases). CDR1 is LNHDA, CDR2 SQIVND, per germline (reference sequence). Trimming removed 8 bases at V and 3 bases at J, with 13 bases between. CDR3 size: 13 residues. CDR3 protein: CASSPGQYYGYTF. DNA for the CDR3: TGTGCCAGTTCCCCCGGACAGTACTATGGCTACACCTTC.

CDR3 nucleotides: TGTGCCAGCAGCTTCGCGACAGGGACCTATGGCTACACCTTC. Translated, it gives CASSFATGTYGYTF. This rearrangement joins TRBV9 to TRBJ1-2; 7 bases line up with TRBD1. V was clipped by 4 bases and J by 4 bases; unmatched bases: 7. Germline V lookup: CDR1 SGDLS, CDR2 YYNGEE. There are 14 residues in the CDR3.

The chain couples TRBV5-1 to TRBJ1-4, with a possible D match to TRBD1 (5 bases). The CDR3 is 14 residues long. Germline V CDR1 and CDR2: SGHRS, YFSETQ. V was clipped by 2 bases and J by 7 bases, with 12 bases between them. This chain's CDR3 is CASSLGGVGEKLFF. CDR3 in DNA: TGCGCCAGCAGCTTAGGAGGGGTCGGTGAAAAACTGTTTTTT. Variable domain in full (rest from reference TRBV5-1 and TRBJ1-4): KAGVTQTPRYLIKTRGQQVTLSCSPISGHRSVSWYQQTPGQGLQFLFEYFSETQRNKGNFPGRFSGRQFSNSRSEMNVSTLELGDSALYLCASSLGGVGEKLFFGSGTQLSVL.

This chain uses TRBV7-3 with TRBJ2-1, with D tentatively TRBD1 (6 bases). Germline values: CDR1 SGHTA, CDR2 FQGTGA. This CDR3 contains 15 residues. V was clipped by 4 bases and J by 6 bases, with 16 bases between them. CDR3 region: CASSSSQGMGNEQFF. CDR3 nucleotides: TGTGCCAGCAGCTCTTCTCAGGGGATGGGCAATGAGCAGTTCTTC.

This sequence joins TRBV6-5 and TRBJ2-3; 9 nucleotides match TRBD2. The germline V gene has CDR1 MNHEY and CDR2 SVGAGI. After removal of 2 bases from V and 4 bases from J, the junction contained 7 bases not matched to a gene. CDR3 length: 16 amino acids. The CDR3 DNA is TGTGCCAGCAGTTACGAGAATAGCGGGGGATCAGATACGCAGTATTTT. This sequence encodes CASSYENSGGSDTQYF.

The V call is TRBV10-3, the J call TRBJ1-1; D not certain. In germline, CDR1 is ENHRY, CDR2 SYGVKD. Trimming took 8 bases from V and 5 from J, leaving 21 bases between them. The CDR3 is 15 residues long. The CDR3 coding sequence is TGTGCCATCGCTAGGGAAGGTAGGGAGATGACTGAAGCTTTCTTT. Its protein is CAIAREGREMTEAFF.

The chain links TRBV27 to TRBJ1-2, with TRBD1 identical over 9 bases. With V trimmed by 4 bases and J by 3 bases, 9 bases remained unmatched. The CDR3 is 16 residues long. CDR1 and CDR2 (germline): MNHEY, SMNVEV (reference sequence). CDR3 amino acids: CASSSGTGSVDYGYTF. CDR3 DNA: TGTGCCAGCAGTTCCGGGACAGGGAGCGTCGACTATGGCTACACCTTC.

In DNA, the CDR3 is TGTGCCAGCAGCTTGGATTGGGAACGGACTGAAAAACTGTTTTTT. Translation gives CASSLDWERTEKLFF. The chain uses TRBV5-6 and TRBJ1-4; no firm D call. This CDR3 spans 15 amino acids. In germline, CDR1 is SGHDT, CDR2 YYEEEE. Trimming removed 0 bases from V and 7 bases from J, with 13 bases in between.